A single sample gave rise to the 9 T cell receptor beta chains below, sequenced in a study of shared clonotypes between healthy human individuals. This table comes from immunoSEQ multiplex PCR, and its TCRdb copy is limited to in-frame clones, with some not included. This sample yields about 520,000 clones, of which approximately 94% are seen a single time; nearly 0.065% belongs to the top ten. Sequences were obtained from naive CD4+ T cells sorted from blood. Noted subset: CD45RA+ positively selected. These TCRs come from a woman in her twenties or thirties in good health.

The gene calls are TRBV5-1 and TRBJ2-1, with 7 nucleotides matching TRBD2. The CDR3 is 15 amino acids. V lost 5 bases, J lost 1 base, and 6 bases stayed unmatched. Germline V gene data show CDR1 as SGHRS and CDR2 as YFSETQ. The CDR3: CASSPSSGSYNEQFF. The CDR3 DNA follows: TGCGCCAGCAGTCCGTCTAGCGGTTCCTACAATGAGCAGTTCTTC.

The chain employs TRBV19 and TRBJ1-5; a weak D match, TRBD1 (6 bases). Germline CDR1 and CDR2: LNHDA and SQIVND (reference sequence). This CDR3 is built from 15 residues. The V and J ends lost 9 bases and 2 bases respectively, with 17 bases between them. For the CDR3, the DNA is TGTGCCAGCGGACTTCAGGGGAGTGGCAATCAGCCCCAGCATTTT. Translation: CASGLQGSGNQPQHF.

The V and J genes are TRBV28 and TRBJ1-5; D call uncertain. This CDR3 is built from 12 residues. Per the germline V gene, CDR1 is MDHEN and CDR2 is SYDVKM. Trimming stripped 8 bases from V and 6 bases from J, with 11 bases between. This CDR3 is CASDRRGQPQHF. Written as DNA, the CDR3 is TGTGCCAGCGACCGTCGGGGTCAGCCCCAGCATTTT.

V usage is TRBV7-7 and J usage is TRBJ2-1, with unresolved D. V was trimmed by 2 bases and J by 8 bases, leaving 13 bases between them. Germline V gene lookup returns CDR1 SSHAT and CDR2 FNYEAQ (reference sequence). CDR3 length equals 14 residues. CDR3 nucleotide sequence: TGTGCCAGCAGCTTATCTTGGAGAGCCGATGAGCAGTTCTTC. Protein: CASSLSWRADEQFF. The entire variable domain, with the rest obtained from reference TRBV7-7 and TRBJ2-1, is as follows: GAGVSQSPRYKVTKRGQDVTLRCDPISSHATLYWYQQALGQGPEFLTYFNYEAQPDKSGLPSDRFSAERPEGSISTLTIQRTEQRDSAMYRCASSLSWRADEQFFGPGTRLTVL.

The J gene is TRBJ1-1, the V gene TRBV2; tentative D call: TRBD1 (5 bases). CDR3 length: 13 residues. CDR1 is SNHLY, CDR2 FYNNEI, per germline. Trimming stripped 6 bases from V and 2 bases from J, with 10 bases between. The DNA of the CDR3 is TGTGCCAGCAGGGGACGGTTAAACACTGAAGCTTTCTTT. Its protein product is CASRGRLNTEAFF.

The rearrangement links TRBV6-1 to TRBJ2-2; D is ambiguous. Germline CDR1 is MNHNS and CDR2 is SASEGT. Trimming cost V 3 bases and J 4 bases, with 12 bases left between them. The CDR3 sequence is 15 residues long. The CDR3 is CASSEGLGITGELFF. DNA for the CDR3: TGTGCCAGCAGTGAGGGATTAGGGATCACCGGGGAGCTGTTTTTT.

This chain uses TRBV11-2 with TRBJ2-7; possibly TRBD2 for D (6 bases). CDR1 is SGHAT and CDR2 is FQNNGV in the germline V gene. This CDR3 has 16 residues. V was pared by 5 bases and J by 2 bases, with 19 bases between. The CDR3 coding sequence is TGTGCCAGCAGCCCTTCTGTTAGCGGTCCTACCTACGAGCAGTACTTC. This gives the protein CASSPSVSGPTYEQYF.

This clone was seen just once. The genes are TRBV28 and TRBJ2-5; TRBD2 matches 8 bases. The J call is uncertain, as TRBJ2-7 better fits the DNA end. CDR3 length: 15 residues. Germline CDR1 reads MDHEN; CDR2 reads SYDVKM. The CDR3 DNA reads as TGTGCCAGCAGTTTTTGGGCAGCGGGAGCCTACGAGCAGTACTTC. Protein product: CASSFWAAGAYEQYF.

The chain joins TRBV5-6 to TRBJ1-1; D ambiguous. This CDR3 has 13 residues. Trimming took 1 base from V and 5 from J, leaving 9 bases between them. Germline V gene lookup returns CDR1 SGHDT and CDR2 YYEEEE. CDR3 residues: CASSLQDATEAFF. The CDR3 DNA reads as TGTGCCAGCAGCTTGCAAGACGCTACTGAAGCTTTCTTT.